This TCR beta chain was sequenced for a study of blood T cell repertoires in COVID-19. TCRdb's table, derived via immunoSEQ multiplex PCR, lists solely in-frame clones and lacks some. The table lists approximately 240,000 clones, approximately 92% of them singletons, with more than 3% in the top ten. Cohorts were assigned according to the clinical history that participants reported. The V end lost 7 bases, the J end lost 2 bases, and 27 bases lay between the germline ends. The CDR3 runs to 19 residues. In germline, CDR1 is KGHDR, CDR2 SFDVKD. Sequencing input: PBMCs or T cells enriched from blood (not recorded which). The clonotype comes from a woman aged 18 to 35 in a cohort exposed to, infected with or recovered from COVID-19 (not recorded which). V usage is TRBV24-1 and J usage is TRBJ2-3; possible D gene TRBD1, 6 bases. CDR3 DNA: TGTGCCACCAGACCCGGGACACCGAGGGTTAGAGGGTACACAGATACGCAGTATTTT. It specifies CATRPGTPRVRGYTDTQYF.